The subject of this entry is one TCR beta chain. Its antigen is not yet known. No base-level quality is on record; no much larger clone is a single base apart. The immunoSEQ Assay, a bias-controlled multiplex PCR, was used to amplify TCRbeta CDR3 regions from genomic DNA. In the source study's methods: The number of nucleated cells in each sample was estimated by amplification of reference gene primers within the assay. To quantify the absolute abundance of each unique TCRbeta CDR3 rearrangement, sequence reads were collapsed and filtered. For each sample, productive Simpson clonality was calculated as the square root of Simpson's diversity index across productive rearrangements. Sourced from immuneACCESS, this table was stored by TCRdb with only in-frame sequences that have V and J called. A share of the clones is absent; for the studies checked, an unresolved V gene accounts for under half, and the remainder has no known explanation. The D gene and trimming were derived from the DNA, and the V and J assignments and clone size from that table. The sample yields approximately 250,000 clones; about nine tenths were counted once. Jointly, the top ten make up approximately 4% of the sample.

Participants in the prospective study were enrolled through a virtual design, were aged roughly 18 to 100 years, and lived in 24 United States geographic areas. In the prospective study, cohorts were assigned on the basis of participant-reported clinical history obtained from a screening survey and a study questionnaire. Mobile phlebotomists in the prospective study collected whole blood, serum and a nasopharyngeal or oropharyngeal swab from every participant. Prospective study participants could optionally give additional blood draws and questionnaires over an approximately two-month period. Before DNA extraction, blood samples from the prospective study were shipped at room temperature or frozen. This entry is derived from a study of blood T cell repertoires in COVID-19 (dated by TCRdb to the early 2020s). Context from the whole study: Collaborator samples came from the United States, Italy and Spain and covered acute and convalescent phases of COVID-19. The prospective study material was composed of cDNA or gDNA derived from T cells, B-cell-depleted T cells, or PBMCs. The dataset comprised deeply sampled blood TCRbeta repertoires from subjects exposed to, actively infected with, or recovered from COVID-19. The repertoires were released in a freely available public database intended as a resource for research on the immune response to SARS-CoV-2. The samples were drawn from two sources: the first 160 participants of the ongoing ImmuneRACE study, and over 1,000 subjects contributed by 6 global collaborators. The sample metadata nearly always contained a de-identified subject ID, COVID-19 status, age in years and sex. Where available, HLA class I and class II types were obtained from metadata supplied by the sample provider rather than from assay-based typing. General findings and caveats noted by the study authors: The amount of clinical and demographic metadata varied by source and participant and was provided uncurated.

The CDR3 sequence holds 13 residues, the cysteine and phenylalanine included. The sequence is cut down to CDR3 DNA, 39 bases in frame from base 1. V loses 1 base at its end and J loses 8 bases; junction bases beyond the gene matches: 1. CDR1 and CDR2 are drawn from the germline V gene: SGHNT, YENEEA. The chain couples TRBV11-3 to TRBJ1-4, and TRBD1 aligns with 7 junction nucleotides. Sequencing input: PBMCs or T cells enriched from blood (not recorded which). The clonotype was recovered from a woman under 40 with acute COVID-19. At the DNA level, the sequence is TGTGCCAGCAGCTTAGGGACAGGAGAAAAACTGTTTTTT. Its protein is CASSLGTGEKLFF.